Reported below is one TCR beta chain. Germline CDR1 is MGHDK and CDR2 is SYGVNS. There are 17 residues in the CDR3. V lost 4 bases to trimming and J lost 2 bases, with 19 bases between them. These data originate in a study of blood T cell repertoires in COVID-19. Clones were read by immunoSEQ multiplex PCR, and TCRdb kept only the in-frame ones, dropping some. Of fewer than 200,000 clones in the sample, over 70% were seen once. This TCR was recovered from a woman of 80 years or more with active or convalescent COVID-19. The chain uses TRBV25-1 and TRBJ2-3, with a weak D call TRBD1 (6 bases). The sample was peripheral blood. CDR3 DNA sequence: TGTGCCAGCAGTGGAATTTCTGAGGACAGCTCCACAGATACGCAGTATTTT. Its protein product is CASSGISEDSSTDTQYF.